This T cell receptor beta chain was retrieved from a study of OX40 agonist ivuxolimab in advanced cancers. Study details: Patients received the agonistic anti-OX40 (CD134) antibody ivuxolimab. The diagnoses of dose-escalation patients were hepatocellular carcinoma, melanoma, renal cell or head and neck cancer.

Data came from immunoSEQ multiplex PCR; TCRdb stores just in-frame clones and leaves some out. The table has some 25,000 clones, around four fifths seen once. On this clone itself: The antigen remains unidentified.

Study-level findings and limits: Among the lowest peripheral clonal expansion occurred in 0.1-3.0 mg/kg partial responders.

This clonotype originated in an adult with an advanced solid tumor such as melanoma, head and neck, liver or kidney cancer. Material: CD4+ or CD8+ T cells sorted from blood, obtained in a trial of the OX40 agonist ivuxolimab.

The CDR3 DNA reads TGTGCCAGCAGTGAACCCTGGGACCTACGCAGGGTTGACGGCTACACCTTC. Protein product: CASSEPWDLRRVDGYTF. The rearrangement links TRBV7-4 to TRBJ1-2; D is perhaps TRBD1 (5 bases). Trimming removed 6 bases at V and 8 bases at J, with 28 bases between. The CDR3 length is 17 residues. The germline gives CDR1 SGHVT, CDR2 SQSDAQ.